This record covers a single TCR beta chain. The data derive from a study of blood T cell repertoires in COVID-19. The germline CDR1 and CDR2 sequences are SNHLY and FYNNEI. V dropped 10 bases and J dropped 3; count of bases not matched to a gene: 9. The CDR3 loop spans 13 amino acids. Recovery meant two consecutive negative NP/OP PCR tests, professional clearance, or resolved symptoms. As originally analysed: Amplifying reference gene primers gave estimates of nucleated cell counts. Generated by immunoSEQ multiplex PCR, the TCRdb table keeps only in-frame clones and is missing some. V and J calls and clone size follow that table, whereas D and trimming were derived from the DNA. The data contain a few hundred thousand clones, more than 80% of them seen just once; the ten biggest clones take up around 9%.

This TCR derives from a man aged 40-50 years who had recovered from COVID-19. Material for sequencing was PBMCs or T cells enriched from blood (not recorded which). The rearrangement joins TRBV2 to TRBJ2-7, with TRBD2 matching over 7 bases. The chain's CDR3 is CATRLGGVYEQYF. The DNA of the CDR3 is TGTGCCACCCGATTGGGAGGGGTCTACGAGCAGTACTTC. Based on the CDR3 plus reference TRBV2 and TRBJ2-7, the full variable domain is EPEVTQTPSHQVTQMGQEVILRCVPISNHLYFYWYRQILGQKVEFLVSFYNNEISEKSEIFDDQFSVERPDGSNFTLKIRSTKLEDSAMYFCATRLGGVYEQYFGPGTRLTVT.